This T cell receptor beta chain came from a study of technical replicates of blood from four donors (dated by TCRdb to the late 2010s). As regards this clone: Its antigen is not yet known. Base qualities are not at hand, and no much larger clone is one base apart.

Based on the germline V gene, the CDR1 and CDR2 sequences are SGDLS and YYNGEE. CDR3 length: 14 amino acids, cysteine to phenylalanine. Only CDR3 DNA remains: 42 bases, in frame from the first base. From V the trimming removes 3 bases and from J it removes 7 bases, while the gene matches leave 5 bases of the junction unaccounted for. Library prep was done by the immunoSEQ multiplex PCR assay. The clones in this table, taken by TCRdb from immuneACCESS, are in-frame only. Not every clone is retained; where verified, under half of the shortfall comes from an unresolved V gene, and the cause of the rest is unknown. Recorded for this sample are roughly 100,000 clones; approximately 96% of them occurred a single time. The top ten constitute about 0.36% of the sample.

The chain is made from TRBV9 and TRBJ1-5, and 9 bases in between align with TRBD1. Sequencing was performed on T cells isolated from PBMCs. This TCR was sampled from a human donor in good health. DNA sequence: TGTGCCAGCAGCGGGGGACAGGGCGGGCAGCCCCAGCATTTT. Its amino acids are CASSGGQGGQPQHF.